The text below deals with one T cell receptor beta chain. Using MiXCR, TCRdb re-called clones from the PCR reads. This sample has 30,000 to 40,000 clones; approximately 20% occur once, and the top ten carry 22%. This record belongs to a study of metastatic and nonmetastatic thyroid tumors. The CDR3 has 16 amino acids. Germline loops: CDR1 MNHEY, CDR2 SVGAGI. J was trimmed by 2 bases and V by 2 bases; bases with no gene match: 2. None of the patients had undergone any treatment ahead of thyroid surgery. The chain links TRBV6-5 to TRBJ1-5, with TRBD1 identical over 11 bases. The sequencing input was blood. This TCR was recovered from a female donor with papillary thyroid cancer or a benign thyroid nodule (not recorded which). Some clones in this sample may be carry-over from other donors' samples. CDR3 nucleotides: TGTGCCAGCAGTTACGGGACAGGGGGTGGCAATCAGCCCCAGCATTTT. Residues: CASSYGTGGGNQPQHF.